The following is a T cell receptor beta chain sequence with its context. The source of the sample is a study of hypomethylating agent response in myelodysplastic syndrome. Study-level background: Responders were about six patients with complete response or hematologic improvement; roughly 5 were non-responders.

The germline gives CDR1 SGHNT, CDR2 YYREEE (reference sequence). The CDR3 loop spans 14 amino acids. Trimming cost V 4 bases and J 5 bases, with 15 bases left between them. Profiled with immunoSEQ multiplex PCR; TCRdb holds only in-frame clones, not every one. This sample carries about 5,000 clones, over 80% of them seen once, and the ten largest clones take 20% to 25%. The source of this sequence is a human donor with myelodysplastic syndrome. The sample in question was bone marrow, obtained before or after starting hypomethylating agent treatment for myelodysplastic syndrome (not recorded which). The chain recombines TRBV5-4 with TRBJ2-5, with D possibly matching TRBD2 (5 bases). The CDR3 sequence is CASSVTGKPETQYF. Written as DNA, the CDR3 is TGTGCCAGCAGCGTAACGGGAAAGCCGGAGACCCAGTACTTC. The full variable domain, with the rest looked up from reference TRBV5-4 and TRBJ2-5, is ETGVTQSPTHLIKTRGQQVTLRCSSQSGHNTVSWYQQALGQGPQFIFQYYREEENGRGNFPPRFSGLQFPNYSSELNVNALELDDSALYLCASSVTGKPETQYFGPGTRLLVL.